Reported below is one T cell receptor beta chain. Here immunoSEQ multiplex PCR was the method, and the copy in TCRdb shows in-frame clones only, minus some. The sample holds 15,000 to 20,000 clones, around 55% seen once. This sample stems from a study of radiation and T cells in renal cell carcinoma. CDR3 length: 13 amino acids. With 8 bases removed from V and 1 base from J, the gap between germline ends came to 12 bases. The germline V gene encodes CDR1 MNHNS and CDR2 SASEGT. Treatment given: 15 Gy SBRT to primary tumor, nephrectomy 4 weeks later. This chain joins TRBV6-1 and TRBJ2-7, with D tentatively TRBD2 (5 bases). The sample consisted of tumor tissue, taken from a patient whose treatment included radiotherapy and nephrectomy. This TCR derives from a man aged 45 to 65 with renal cell carcinoma. The chain's CDR3 is CASFTGESYEQYF. The CDR3 DNA is TGTGCCAGCTTCACCGGGGAGTCCTACGAGCAGTACTTC.